These 20 T cell receptor beta chains came from one sample sequenced in a study of blood T cells in healthy people across ages. PCR was performed a second time for about 7 to 11 cycles using a sample-barcoded 5' primer and a J-beta primer mix. TCRdb reprocessed the 5' RACE reads with MiXCR, giving one entry per CDR3 protein. This sample has 650,000 to 800,000 distinct CDR3 sequences, with around 43% found just once. Sequenced material: blood. The receptors originated from a man aged 55 to 69 in good health.

V and J are TRBV5-1 and TRBJ2-2; possible D gene TRBD2, 5 bases. The germline gives CDR1 SGHRS, CDR2 YFSETQ. V gave up 3 bases and J gave up 0 bases, with 24 bases separating them. The CDR3 is made up of 20 amino acids. CDR3 DNA sequence: TGCGCCAGCAGCTCGTTCACGGGAATGACTTTGGAGTCGAACACCGGGGAGCTGTTTTTT. Its translation is CASSSFTGMTLESNTGELFF.

This clonotype came up a few times. The gene calls are TRBV7-2 and TRBJ2-3, with D uncertain. This CDR3 is 13 amino acids long. Trimming pared 5 bases from V and 2 bases from J, leaving 8 bases between. In germline, CDR1 is SGHTA, CDR2 FQGNSA. The CDR3 reads CASSRDPTDTQYF. The DNA of the CDR3 is TGTGCCAGCAGCCGAGACCCCACAGATACGCAGTATTTT.

V gene TRBV6-6 combines with J gene TRBJ2-2; 12 positions match TRBD1. The CDR3 is 17 residues long. J was trimmed by 5 bases and V by 3 bases; bases with no gene match: 7. Germline V CDR1 and CDR2: MNHNY, SVGAGI (reference sequence). The CDR3 DNA reads as TGTGCCAGCAGTTATTCCCGGGACAGGGGGCTGACCGGGGAGCTGTTTTTT. Translated, it gives CASSYSRDRGLTGELFF.

This clonotype was observed a few times. The chain joins TRBV13 to TRBJ2-7; 9 nucleotides match TRBD1. From germline, CDR1 is PRHDT and CDR2 FYEKMQ (reference sequence). The CDR3 covers 17 residues. With 5 bases clipped from V and 0 bases from J, the junction kept 11 bases outside the gene matches. The CDR3 sequence is CASSPPPDRGFSYEQYF. DNA for the CDR3: TGTGCCAGCAGCCCCCCCCCTGACAGGGGGTTCTCCTACGAGCAGTACTTC.

The chain employs TRBV20-1 and TRBJ2-1, with a weak D call TRBD2 (6 bases). The V gene lost 3 bases and the J gene lost 7 bases, with 16 bases spanning the gap. Germline values: CDR1 DFQATT, CDR2 SNEGSKA (reference sequence). This CDR3 region has 14 residues. The CDR3 here is CSASRGGRLNEQFF. Written as DNA, the CDR3 is TGCAGTGCTAGCCGGGGAGGTCGGTTGAATGAGCAGTTCTTC.

For this clonotype: The germline gene is not matched at one end of the junction; a read error may be the cause. The rearrangement links TRBV7-2 to TRBJ1-2; 8 nucleotides line up with TRBD1. There are 13 residues in the CDR3. CDR1 SGHTA and CDR2 FQGNSA come from the germline V gene. CDR3 residues: CASSQDRVNGHTF. The DNA of the CDR3 is TGTGCCAGCAGTCAGGACAGGGTAAATGGCCACACCTTC.

Comment on this clonotype: One end of the junction does not line up with germline, which may come from a read error. V is TRBV6-2 or TRBV6-3 and J is TRBJ1-2, with TRBD1 as a possible D gene (5 bases). Germline loops: CDR1 MNHEY, CDR2 SVGEGT. The CDR3 is 14 amino acids. The CDR3 bases are TGTGCCAGCAGTGACTCGATAGGGACGTATGGCTACACCTTC. Amino acid sequence: CASSDSIGTYGYTF.

This clonotype turned up a few times. The rearrangement uses TRBV30 and TRBJ2-4, with 7 bases aligning to TRBD1. CDR1 is GTSNPN and CDR2 is SVGIG in the germline V gene (reference sequence). This CDR3 has 15 residues. V dropped 2 bases and J dropped 0; count of bases not matched to a gene: 4. DNA for the CDR3: TGTGCCTGGAGTAGGGACAGTCTAGCCAAAAACATTCAGTACTTC. Translating it yields CAWSRDSLAKNIQYF. The full variable domain, rest sourced from reference TRBV30 and TRBJ2-4, is SQTIHQWPATLVQPVGSPLSLECTVEGTSNPNLYWYRQAAGRGLQLLFYSVGIGQISSEVPQNLSASRPQDRQFILSSKKLLLSDSGFYLCAWSRDSLAKNIQYFGAGTRLSVL.

This clonotype was detected only a few times. The genes are TRBV20-1 and TRBJ1-6, with D maybe TRBD1 (5 bases). Germline-derived CDR1 and CDR2 are DFQATT and SNEGSKA (reference sequence). The CDR3 length is 13 residues. The V end was cut by 3 bases, the J end by 7 bases, with 10 bases between. The CDR3 DNA follows: TGCAGTGCTAGGCAGGGAACGAATTCACCCCTCCACTTT. Encoded protein: CSARQGTNSPLHF.

This clonotype has more than one count but fewer than ten. The chain is built from TRBV18 and TRBJ1-4; D possibly corresponds to TRBD1 (5 bases). There are 15 residues in the CDR3. Germline CDR1 is KGHSH and CDR2 is LQKENI. Trimming removed 2 bases from V and 0 bases from J, with 7 bases in between. CDR3 sequence (DNA): TGTGCCAGCTCACCAAGGGGCGCAACTAATGAAAAACTGTTTTTT. As protein: CASSPRGATNEKLFF. The entire variable domain, with the rest obtained from reference TRBV18 and TRBJ1-4, is as follows: NAGVMQNPRHLVRRRGQEARLRCSPMKGHSHVYWYRQLPEEGLKFMVYLQKENIIDESGMPKERFSAEFPKEGPSILRIQQVVRGDSAAYFCASSPRGATNEKLFFGSGTQLSVL.

This clonotype came up a few times. The chain has TRBV6-1 and TRBJ1-5, with 10 bases fitting TRBD1. J was trimmed by 0 bases and V by 6 bases; bases with no gene match: 5. The CDR3 length is 16 residues. Germline-derived CDR1 and CDR2 are MNHNS and SASEGT. The CDR3 bases are TGTGCCAGCAGGCCCGGGACAGGGGTTAGCAATCAGCCCCAGCATTTT. Its translation is CASRPGTGVSNQPQHF.

The chain employs TRBV29-1 and TRBJ1-2, with D unclear. The CDR3 covers 13 residues. V shed 6 bases and J shed 4 bases, with 15 bases lying between them. Germline V gene lookup returns CDR1 SQVTM and CDR2 ANQGSEA. The CDR3 region has the DNA TGCAGCGTGAGACGACCCGGATCCTATGGCTACACCTTC. Translating it yields CSVRRPGSYGYTF.

This clonotype was picked up a small number of times. V is TRBV7-2 and J is TRBJ2-5, with D possibly TRBD2 on 6 matching bases. This CDR3 region has 15 residues. V was trimmed by 5 bases and J by 4 bases, leaving 17 bases between them. The V gene's germline CDR1 is SGHTA and CDR2 FQGNSA. The CDR3 region is CASSPAGLGLETQYF. CDR3 coding DNA: TGTGCCAGCAGCCCAGCGGGTCTCGGGTTAGAGACCCAGTACTTC.

This clonotype turned up a few times. This rearrangement joins TRBV27 to TRBJ2-3; D ambiguous. CDR1 is MNHEY and CDR2 is SMNVEV in the germline V gene (reference sequence). With 0 bases removed from V and 2 bases from J, the gap between germline ends came to 6 bases. The CDR3 runs 14 residues. CDR3 amino acids: CASSLSSPTDTQYF. CDR3 in DNA: TGTGCCAGCAGTTTATCTTCCCCCACAGATACGCAGTATTTT.

CDR3 protein: CSAGESGGASYEQYF. CDR3 nucleotides: TGCAGTGCTGGGGAGAGCGGGGGTGCTTCCTACGAGCAGTACTTC. The rearrangement links TRBV20-1 to TRBJ2-7; TRBD2 aligns across 8 bases. CDR1 is DFQATT, CDR2 SNEGSKA, per germline (reference sequence). This CDR3 comprises 15 residues. Trimming cost V 5 bases and J 1 base; bases outside gene matches: 10.

This clonotype occurred a few times. V gene TRBV11-3 combines with J gene TRBJ2-1, with 7 bases matching TRBD1. CDR1 SGHNT and CDR2 YENEEA come from the germline V gene. This CDR3 has 15 residues. V dropped 5 bases and J dropped 7; count of bases not matched to a gene: 11. CDR3 in amino acids: CASSRTRGPGNEQFF. The CDR3 DNA reads as TGTGCCAGCAGCCGGACAAGGGGGCCGGGGAATGAGCAGTTCTTC. Supplemented by reference TRBV11-3 and TRBJ2-1, the full variable domain reads EAGVVQSPRYKIIEKKQPVAFWCNPISGHNTLYWYLQNLGQGPELLIRYENEEAVDDSQLPKDRFSAERLKGVDSTLKIQPAELGDSAVYLCASSRTRGPGNEQFFGPGTRLTVL.

The chain links TRBV12-3 or TRBV12-4 to TRBJ2-3; the D gene is possibly TRBD2 (5 bases). Trimming removed 3 bases at V and 4 bases at J, with 8 bases between. The CDR3 runs to 13 residues. In nucleotides, the CDR3 is TGTGCCAGCAGTTTTGAGGGCCCAGATACGCAGTATTTT. It translates to CASSFEGPDTQYF.

The genes are TRBV3-1 and TRBJ2-7; D possibly uses TRBD1 or TRBD2 (6 bases each). Looked up from germline, CDR1 is LGHDT and CDR2 is YNNKEL (reference sequence). With 0 bases removed from V and 6 bases from J, the gap between germline ends came to 9 bases. There are 13 residues in the CDR3. The DNA for the CDR3 is TGTGCCAGCAGCCAAGATACGGGGGCCGAGCAGTACTTC. Protein sequence: CASSQDTGAEQYF.

The V gene is TRBV7-6, the J gene TRBJ2-3, with D perhaps TRBD2 (7 bases). V gave up 5 bases and J gave up 9 bases, with 18 bases separating them. The CDR3 runs 14 residues. Germline CDR1 and CDR2: SGHVS and FNYEAQ. This CDR3 reads CASSPGGAVVTQYF. CDR3 sequence (DNA): TGTGCCAGCAGCCCGGGGGGCGCGGTGGTGACGCAGTATTTT.

The chain employs TRBV19 and TRBJ2-7, with D possibly matching TRBD1 (5 bases). The germline CDR1 and CDR2 sequences are LNHDA and SQIVND (reference sequence). Trimming took 5 bases from V and 7 from J, leaving 21 bases between them. CDR3 size: 15 residues. The CDR3 sequence is CASSPGHTYLTEQYF. The CDR3 coding sequence is TGTGCCAGTAGTCCCGGACATACGTACCTTACGGAGCAGTACTTC.